This paragraph reports one TCR beta chain. Produced via immunoSEQ multiplex PCR; TCRdb's table is partial and in-frame only. The table includes hundreds of thousands of clones, approximately 91% detected once. CDR1 is MNHEY, CDR2 SMNVEV, per germline (reference sequence). V lost 5 bases, J lost 5 bases, and 13 bases stayed unmatched. The CDR3 is 16 amino acids. The data derive from a study of blood T cell repertoires in COVID-19. Sample: PBMCs or T cells enriched from blood (not recorded which). The receptor was isolated from a woman younger than 45 who had recovered from COVID-19. The V gene is TRBV27, the J gene TRBJ2-3, with 7 bases lining up with TRBD2. In nucleotides, the CDR3 is TGTGCCAGCAGTCCCCCGGGAGGCTGGACGGTAGATACGCAGTATTTT. The encoded protein is CASSPPGGWTVDTQYF.